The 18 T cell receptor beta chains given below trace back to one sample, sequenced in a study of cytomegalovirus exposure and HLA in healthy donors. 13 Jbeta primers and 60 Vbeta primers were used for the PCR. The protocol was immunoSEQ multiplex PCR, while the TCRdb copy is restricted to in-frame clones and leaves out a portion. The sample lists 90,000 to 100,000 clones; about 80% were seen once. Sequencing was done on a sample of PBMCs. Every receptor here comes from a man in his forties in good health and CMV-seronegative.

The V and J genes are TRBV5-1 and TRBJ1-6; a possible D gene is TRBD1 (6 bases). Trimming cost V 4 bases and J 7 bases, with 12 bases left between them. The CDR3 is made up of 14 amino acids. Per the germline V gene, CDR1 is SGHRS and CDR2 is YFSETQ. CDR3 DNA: TGCGCCAGCAGCATCGACAGGTTGAATTCACCCCTCCACTTT. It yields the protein CASSIDRLNSPLHF.

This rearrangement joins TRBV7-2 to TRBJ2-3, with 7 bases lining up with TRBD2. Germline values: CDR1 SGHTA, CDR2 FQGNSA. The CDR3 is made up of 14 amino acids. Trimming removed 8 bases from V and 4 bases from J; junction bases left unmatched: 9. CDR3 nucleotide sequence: TGTGCCAGCGAGGGAGGGCCTGGCGCAGATACGCAGTATTTT. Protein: CASEGGPGADTQYF.

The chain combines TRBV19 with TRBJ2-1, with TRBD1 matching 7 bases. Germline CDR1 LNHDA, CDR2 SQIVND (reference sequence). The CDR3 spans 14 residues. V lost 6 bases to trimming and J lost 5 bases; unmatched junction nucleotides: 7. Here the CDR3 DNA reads TGTGCCAGTAGGGCCGGGACAGCTGACAATGAGCAGTTCTTC. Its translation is CASRAGTADNEQFF.

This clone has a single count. CDR3 DNA: TGCGCCAGCAGCCAAGCCCGGACAGGAACCTATGGCTACACCTTC. The encoded protein is CASSQARTGTYGYTF. The rearrangement uses TRBV4-1 and TRBJ1-2, with 7 bases that match TRBD1. This CDR3 spans 15 amino acids. Per the germline V gene, CDR1 is MGHRA and CDR2 is YSYEKL. V lost 1 base to trimming and J lost 4 bases; unmatched junction nucleotides: 6.

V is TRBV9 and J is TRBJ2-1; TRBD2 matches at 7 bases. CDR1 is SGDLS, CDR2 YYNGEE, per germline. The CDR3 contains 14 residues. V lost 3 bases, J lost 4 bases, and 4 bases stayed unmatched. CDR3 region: CASSARGVYNEQFF. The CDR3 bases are TGTGCCAGCAGCGCCCGGGGGGTGTACAATGAGCAGTTCTTC.

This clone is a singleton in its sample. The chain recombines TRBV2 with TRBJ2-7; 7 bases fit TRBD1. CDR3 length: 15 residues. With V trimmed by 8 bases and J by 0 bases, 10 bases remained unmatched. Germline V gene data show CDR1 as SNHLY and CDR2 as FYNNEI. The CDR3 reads CASSLDRAGSYEQYF. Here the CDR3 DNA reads TGTGCCAGCTCCTTAGACAGGGCGGGCTCCTACGAGCAGTACTTC. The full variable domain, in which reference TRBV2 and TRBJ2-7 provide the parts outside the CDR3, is EPEVTQTPSHQVTQMGQEVILRCVPISNHLYFYWYRQILGQKVEFLVSFYNNEISEKSEIFDDQFSVERPDGSNFTLKIRSTKLEDSAMYFCASSLDRAGSYEQYFGPGTRLTVT.

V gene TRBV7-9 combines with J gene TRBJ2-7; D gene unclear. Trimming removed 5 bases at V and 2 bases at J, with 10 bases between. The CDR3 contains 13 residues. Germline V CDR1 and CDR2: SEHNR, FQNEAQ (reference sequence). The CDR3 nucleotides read TGTGCCAGCAGCCCCACCGACACCTACGAGCAGTACTTC. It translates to CASSPTDTYEQYF.

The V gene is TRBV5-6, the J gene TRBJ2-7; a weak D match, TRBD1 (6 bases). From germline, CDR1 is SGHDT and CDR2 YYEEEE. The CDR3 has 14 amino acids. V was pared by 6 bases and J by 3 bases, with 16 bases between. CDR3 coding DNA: TGTGCCAGCACCTCACCGGGACAACTCTACGAGCAGTACTTC. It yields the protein CASTSPGQLYEQYF.

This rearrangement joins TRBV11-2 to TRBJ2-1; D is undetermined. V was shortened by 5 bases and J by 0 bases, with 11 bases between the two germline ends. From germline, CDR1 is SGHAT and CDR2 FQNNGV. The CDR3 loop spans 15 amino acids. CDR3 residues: CASSPPYGSYNEQFF. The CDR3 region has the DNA TGTGCCAGCAGCCCCCCATACGGCTCCTACAATGAGCAGTTCTTC.

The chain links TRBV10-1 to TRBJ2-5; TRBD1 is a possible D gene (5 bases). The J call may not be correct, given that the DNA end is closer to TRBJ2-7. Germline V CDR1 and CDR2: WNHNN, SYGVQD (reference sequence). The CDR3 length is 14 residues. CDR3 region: CASSEGSQGGEQYF. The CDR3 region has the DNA TGCGCCAGCAGTGAGGGTTCGCAGGGCGGCGAGCAGTACTTC.

The CDR3 protein is CASSAGQLTSDEQYF. The CDR3 DNA is TGTGCCAGCAGCGCAGGACAGCTTACCTCGGACGAGCAGTACTTC. The chain has TRBV7-9 and TRBJ2-7, with a possible D match to TRBD1 (6 bases). Trimming took 5 bases from V and 5 from J, leaving 19 bases between them. This CDR3 is built from 15 residues. Germline V gene data show CDR1 as SEHNR and CDR2 as FQNEAQ (reference sequence).

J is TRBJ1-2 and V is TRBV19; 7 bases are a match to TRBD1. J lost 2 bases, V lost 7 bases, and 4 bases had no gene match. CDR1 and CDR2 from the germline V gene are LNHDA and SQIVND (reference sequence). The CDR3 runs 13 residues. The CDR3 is CASTGTENYGYTF. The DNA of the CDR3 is TGTGCCAGTACCGGGACAGAAAACTATGGCTACACCTTC.

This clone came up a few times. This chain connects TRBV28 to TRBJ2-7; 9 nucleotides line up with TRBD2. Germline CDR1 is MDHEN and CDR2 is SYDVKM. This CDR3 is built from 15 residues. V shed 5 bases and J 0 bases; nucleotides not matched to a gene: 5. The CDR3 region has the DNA TGTGCCAGCAGTGCGATAGCGGGGGACTCCTACGAGCAGTACTTC. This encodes CASSAIAGDSYEQYF.

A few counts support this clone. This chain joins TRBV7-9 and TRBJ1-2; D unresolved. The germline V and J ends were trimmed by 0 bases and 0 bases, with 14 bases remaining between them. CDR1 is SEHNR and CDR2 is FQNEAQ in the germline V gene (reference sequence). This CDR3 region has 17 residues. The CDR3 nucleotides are TGTGCCAGCAGCTTAGCCCCTACAGAACTGCCTAACTATGGCTACACCTTC. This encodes CASSLAPTELPNYGYTF. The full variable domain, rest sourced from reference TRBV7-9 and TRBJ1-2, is DTGVSQNPRHKITKRGQNVTFRCDPISEHNRLYWYRQTLGQGPEFLTYFQNEAQLEKSRLLSDRFSAERPKGSFSTLEIQRTEQGDSAMYLCASSLAPTELPNYGYTFGSGTRLTVV.

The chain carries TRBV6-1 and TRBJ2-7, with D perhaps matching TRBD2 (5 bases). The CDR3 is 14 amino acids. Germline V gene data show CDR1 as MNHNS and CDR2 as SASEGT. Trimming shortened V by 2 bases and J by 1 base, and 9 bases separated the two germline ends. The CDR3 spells CASSEKDFSYEQYF. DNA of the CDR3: TGTGCCAGCAGTGAAAAGGACTTTTCCTACGAGCAGTACTTC.

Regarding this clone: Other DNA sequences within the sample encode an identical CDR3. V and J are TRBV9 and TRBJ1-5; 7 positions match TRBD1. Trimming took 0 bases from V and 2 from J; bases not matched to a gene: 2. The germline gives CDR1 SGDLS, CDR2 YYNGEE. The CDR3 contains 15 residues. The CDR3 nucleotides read TGTGCCAGCAGCGTAGGAACAGGGGGCAATCAGCCCCAGCATTTT. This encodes CASSVGTGGNQPQHF.

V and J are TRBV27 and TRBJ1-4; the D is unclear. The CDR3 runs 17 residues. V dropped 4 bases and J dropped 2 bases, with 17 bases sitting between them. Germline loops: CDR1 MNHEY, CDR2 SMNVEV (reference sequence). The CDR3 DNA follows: TGTGCCAGCAGTTCCCGTTTTGGAGGGAGCACTAATGAAAAACTGTTTTTT. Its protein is CASSSRFGGSTNEKLFF.

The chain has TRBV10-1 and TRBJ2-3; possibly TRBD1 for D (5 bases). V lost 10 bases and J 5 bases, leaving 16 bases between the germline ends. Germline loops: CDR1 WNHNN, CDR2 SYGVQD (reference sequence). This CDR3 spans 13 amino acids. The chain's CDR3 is CATVDSSGDTQYF. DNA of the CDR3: TGCGCCACGGTTGACAGTTCAGGAGATACGCAGTATTTT.